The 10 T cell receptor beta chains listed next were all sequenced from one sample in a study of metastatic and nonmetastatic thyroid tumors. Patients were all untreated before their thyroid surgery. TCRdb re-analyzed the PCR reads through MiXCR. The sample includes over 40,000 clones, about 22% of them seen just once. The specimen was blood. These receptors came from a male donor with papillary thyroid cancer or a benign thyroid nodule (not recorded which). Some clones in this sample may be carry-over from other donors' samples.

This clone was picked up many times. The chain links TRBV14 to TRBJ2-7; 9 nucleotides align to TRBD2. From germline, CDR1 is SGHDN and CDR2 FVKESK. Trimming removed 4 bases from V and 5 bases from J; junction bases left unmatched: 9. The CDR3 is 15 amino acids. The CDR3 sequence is CASSPLGGRVHEQYF. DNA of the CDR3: TGTGCCAGCAGCCCACTCGGCGGGAGGGTCCACGAGCAGTACTTC.

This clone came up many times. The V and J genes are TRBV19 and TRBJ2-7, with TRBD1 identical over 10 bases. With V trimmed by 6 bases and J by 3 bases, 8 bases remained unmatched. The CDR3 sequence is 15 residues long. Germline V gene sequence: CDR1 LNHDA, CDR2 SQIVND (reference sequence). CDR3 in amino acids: CASRSSGTGDYEQYF. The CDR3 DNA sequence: TGTGCCAGTAGATCCTCCGGGACAGGGGACTACGAGCAGTACTTC.

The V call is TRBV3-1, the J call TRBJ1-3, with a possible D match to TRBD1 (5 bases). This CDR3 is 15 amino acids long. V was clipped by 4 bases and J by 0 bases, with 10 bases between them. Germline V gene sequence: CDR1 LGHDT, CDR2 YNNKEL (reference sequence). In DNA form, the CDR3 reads TGTGCCAGCAGCCCGGGACCCATCTCTGGAAACACCATATATTTT. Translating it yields CASSPGPISGNTIYF. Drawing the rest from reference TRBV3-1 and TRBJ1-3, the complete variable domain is DTAVSQTPKYLVTQMGNDKSIKCEQNLGHDTMYWYKQDSKKFLKIMFSYNNKELIINETVPNRFSPKSPDKAHLNLHINSLELGDSAVYFCASSPGPISGNTIYFGEGSWLTVV.

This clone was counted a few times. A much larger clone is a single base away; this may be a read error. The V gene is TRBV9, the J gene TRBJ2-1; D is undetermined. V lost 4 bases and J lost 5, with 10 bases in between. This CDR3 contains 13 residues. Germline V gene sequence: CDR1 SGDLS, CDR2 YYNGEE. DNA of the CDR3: TGTGCCAGCAGCAATAGCTTTAACAATGAGCAGTTCTTC. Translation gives CASSNSFNNEQFF.

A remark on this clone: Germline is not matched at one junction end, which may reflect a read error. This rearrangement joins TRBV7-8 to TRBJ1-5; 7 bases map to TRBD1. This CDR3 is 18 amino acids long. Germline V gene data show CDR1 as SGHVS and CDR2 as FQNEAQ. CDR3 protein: CASSLEWGTVFEDHPQHF. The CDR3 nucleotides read TGTGCCAGCAGCTTAGAATGGGGGACAGTGTTCGAAGATCATCCCCAGCATTTT.

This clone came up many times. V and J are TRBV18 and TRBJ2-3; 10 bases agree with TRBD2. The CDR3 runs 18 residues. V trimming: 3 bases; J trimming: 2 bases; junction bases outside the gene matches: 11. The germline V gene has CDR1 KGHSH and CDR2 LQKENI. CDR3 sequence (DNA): TGTGCCAGCTCACCTATCGCGTGGAGCGGGAGGGCCACAGATACGCAGTATTTT. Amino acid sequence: CASSPIAWSGRATDTQYF.

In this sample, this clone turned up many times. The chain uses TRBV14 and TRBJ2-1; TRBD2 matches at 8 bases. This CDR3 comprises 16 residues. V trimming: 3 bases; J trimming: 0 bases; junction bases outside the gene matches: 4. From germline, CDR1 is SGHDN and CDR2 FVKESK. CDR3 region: CASSQNSGISYNEQFF. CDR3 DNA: TGTGCCAGCAGCCAGAATAGCGGGATCTCCTACAATGAGCAGTTCTTC.

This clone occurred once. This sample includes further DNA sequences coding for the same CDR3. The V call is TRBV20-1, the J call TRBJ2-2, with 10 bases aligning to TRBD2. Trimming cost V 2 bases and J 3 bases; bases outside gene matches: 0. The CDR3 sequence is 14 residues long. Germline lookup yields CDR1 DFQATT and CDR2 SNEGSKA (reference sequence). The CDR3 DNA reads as TGCAGTGCTAGACTAGCGGGAGACACCGGGGAGCTGTTTTTT. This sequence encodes CSARLAGDTGELFF.

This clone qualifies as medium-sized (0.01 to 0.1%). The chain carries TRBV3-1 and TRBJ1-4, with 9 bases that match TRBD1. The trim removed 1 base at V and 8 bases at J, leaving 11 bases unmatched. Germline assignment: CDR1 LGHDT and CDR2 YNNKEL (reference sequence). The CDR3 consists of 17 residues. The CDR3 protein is CASSQARLRTGAEKLFF. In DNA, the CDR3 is TGTGCCAGCAGCCAAGCCCGACTAAGGACAGGGGCCGAAAAACTGTTTTTT.

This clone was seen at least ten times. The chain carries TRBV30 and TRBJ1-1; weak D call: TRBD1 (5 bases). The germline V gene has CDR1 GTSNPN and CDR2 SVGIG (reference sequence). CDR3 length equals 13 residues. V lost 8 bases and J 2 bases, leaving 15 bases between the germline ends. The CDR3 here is CAGGTHSNTEAFF. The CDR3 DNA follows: TGTGCCGGCGGGACCCATAGCAACACTGAAGCTTTCTTT.